The entry below gives a single T cell receptor (beta chain) sequence along with its context. Sequenced by immunoSEQ multiplex PCR; TCRdb stores in-frame clones only, minus some. This sample yields about 2.4 million clones, of which more than 85% are seen a single time; 0.36% belongs to the top ten. This entry belongs to a study of shared clonotypes between healthy human individuals. V was clipped by 2 bases and J by 5 bases; unmatched bases: 9. The CDR3 is made up of 16 amino acids. Germline CDR1 is LNHNV and CDR2 is YYDKDF (reference sequence). Sequencing used naive CD4+ T cells from PBMCs. Subset here: CD45RA+ positively selected. The V gene is TRBV15, the J gene TRBJ2-5; TRBD1 agrees at 9 bases. This TCR derives from a man between 18 and 29 years old in good health. Some clones in this sample may be carry-over from other donors' samples. CDR3 sequence reads: CATSRRAGTGWETQYF. The CDR3 nucleotides read TGTGCCACCAGCAGAAGAGCCGGGACAGGGTGGGAGACCCAGTACTTC. The full variable domain, rest sourced from reference TRBV15 and TRBJ2-5, is DAMVIQNPRYQVTQFGKPVTLSCSQTLNHNVMYWYQQKSSQAPKLLFHYYDKDFNNEADTPDNFQSRRPNTSFCFLDIRSPGLGDTAMYLCATSRRAGTGWETQYFGPGTRLLVL.